A selection of T cell receptor beta chains follows, all from one sample in a study of T cell responses to AZD1222 COVID-19 vaccine. Generated by immunoSEQ multiplex PCR, the TCRdb table keeps only in-frame clones and is missing some. The sample contains over 130,000 clones, roughly 89% of which appear only once. The sample consisted of peripheral blood, taken 28 days after the second dose of the MenACWY control vaccine. These receptors came from an adult who received the MenACWY meningococcal vaccine as a control. The CDR3 runs from the conserved cysteine through the conserved F or W. Fields, in order: CDR3 DNA, CDR3 protein, clone size, D gene, J gene, V gene. A D gene is named only where the DNA matches it firmly. The size entry is marked missing in some rows and otherwise reads once, few, many or a size class.

CDR3 DNA: TGTGCCAGTAGTCTGTTTGCTAGCGGGGGGGCTACAGATACGCAGTATTTT; CDR3 protein: CASSLFASGGATDTQYF; clone size: .; D gene: TRBD2; J gene: TRBJ2-3; V gene: TRBV19
CDR3 DNA: TGTGCCAGCAGCTTAAACGTGAAACACAATGAGCAGTTCTTC; CDR3 protein: CASSLNVKHNEQFF; clone size: .; D gene: .; J gene: TRBJ2-1; V gene: TRBV7-8
CDR3 DNA: TGTGCCAGTAGTACCTATAGCGGGAGCTCCTACGAGCAGTACTTC; CDR3 protein: CASSTYSGSSYEQYF; clone size: .; D gene: TRBD2; J gene: TRBJ2-7; V gene: TRBV19
CDR3 DNA: TGCAGCGTTGAGATTCGGCAGGGGACTGAAGCTTTCTTT; CDR3 protein: CSVEIRQGTEAFF; clone size: .; D gene: .; J gene: TRBJ1-1; V gene: TRBV29-1
CDR3 DNA: TGTGCCAGCAGCGTTTTAGCTACCTCCTACAATGAGCAGTTCTTC; CDR3 protein: CASSVLATSYNEQFF; clone size: once; D gene: .; J gene: TRBJ2-1; V gene: TRBV9
CDR3 DNA: TGTGCCAGCAGTGAAAGGGGAAGGGCCCAGCATTTT; CDR3 protein: CASSERGRAQHF; clone size: .; D gene: .; J gene: TRBJ1-5; V gene: TRBV2
CDR3 DNA: TGTGCCAGCAGCCGATCGACGCCTGGAAACACCATATATTTT; CDR3 protein: CASSRSTPGNTIYF; clone size: few; D gene: .; J gene: TRBJ1-3; V gene: TRBV7-9
CDR3 DNA: TGTGCCAGCAGTGTCGGACAGTGGGGAGATGGCTACACCTTC; CDR3 protein: CASSVGQWGDGYTF; clone size: .; D gene: .; J gene: TRBJ1-2; V gene: TRBV25-1
CDR3 DNA: TGCGCCAGCAGCGGCTCTGGGACAGGGTCTTCACCCCTCCACTTT; CDR3 protein: CASSGSGTGSSPLHF; clone size: once; D gene: TRBD1; J gene: TRBJ1-6; V gene: TRBV5-1
CDR3 DNA: TGTGCCAGCAGTTCAATGGCCCAGGTAATCTACGAGCAGTACTTC; CDR3 protein: CASSSMAQVIYEQYF; clone size: once; D gene: .; J gene: TRBJ2-7; V gene: TRBV6-5
CDR3 DNA: TGCAGTGCTAGTGGGCCTAGCAATCAGCCCCAGCATTTT; CDR3 protein: CSASGPSNQPQHF; clone size: .; D gene: .; J gene: TRBJ1-5; V gene: TRBV20-1